This is a list of T cell receptor beta chains from one sample in a study of CD8+ T cells in alopecia areata. The protocol was immunoSEQ multiplex PCR, while the TCRdb copy is restricted to in-frame clones and leaves out a portion. The data contain around 190,000 clones, roughly 56% of them singletons. Specimen: CD8+ T cells sorted from blood. These receptors all come from a human donor in good health. CDR3s include the opening cysteine and the closing phenylalanine or tryptophan. Each record gives: clone size, J gene, V gene, D gene, CDR3 protein, CDR3 DNA. The D gene is left open where the match is weak. Size is stated for part of the rows, as once, few or many counts, or as a class when the clone is expanded.

- TRBJ1-1 TRBV7-6 - CASSQGNTEAFF TGTGCCAGCAGCCAGGGGAACACTGAAGCTTTCTTT
- TRBJ2-7 TRBV28 - CASTRDREEQYF TGTGCCAGCACTAGGGACCGCGAGGAGCAGTACTTC
- TRBJ2-5 TRBV4-2 - CASSQERGKSPQETQYF TGTGCCAGCAGCCAAGAAAGAGGGAAGTCGCCCCAAGAGACCCAGTACTTC
- TRBJ1-2 TRBV29-1 TRBD1 CSVEGTGSGYTF TGCAGCGTCGAGGGGACAGGGAGTGGCTACACCTTC
- TRBJ2-7 TRBV2 - CASSGAVSYEQYF TGTGCCAGCAGTGGCGCGGTCTCCTACGAGCAGTACTTC
- TRBJ1-1 TRBV19 - CASSIPNTEAFF TGTGCCAGTAGTATCCCCAACACTGAAGCTTTCTTT
few TRBJ2-1 TRBV29-1 TRBD2 CSAAGGTLSYNEQFF TGCAGCGCCGCGGGGGGGACACTATCCTACAATGAGCAGTTCTTC
few TRBJ2-5 TRBV29-1 - CSVEKPGTKIQETQYF TGCAGCGTTGAAAAGCCAGGAACCAAAATCCAAGAGACCCAGTACTTC
- TRBJ2-5 TRBV25-1 - CASSVGAETQYF TGTGCCAGCAGTGTGGGGGCAGAGACCCAGTACTTC
- TRBJ1-3 TRBV2 TRBD1 CASSERGQGSGNTIYF TGTGCCAGCAGTGAACGGGGACAGGGCTCTGGAAACACCATATATTTT
- TRBJ1-3 TRBV5-6 TRBD1 CASSLAGQGENTIYF TGTGCCAGCAGCTTGGCGGGACAGGGAGAAAACACCATATATTTT
- TRBJ2-3 TRBV29-1 - CSVEGGERVRTDTQYF TGCAGCGTTGAAGGTGGGGAGCGGGTCCGCACAGATACGCAGTATTTT
- TRBJ2-7 TRBV27 - CASSLSVGGANEQYF TGTGCCAGCAGTTTATCGGTAGGGGGGGCCAACGAGCAGTACTTC
- TRBJ1-2 TRBV9 - CASSVSQGDYGYTF TGTGCCAGCAGCGTTTCACAGGGAGACTATGGCTACACCTTC
- TRBJ1-1 TRBV7-9 - CASSRLADPMAFF TGTGCCAGCAGCCGTTTAGCGGATCCGATGGCTTTCTTT
few TRBJ2-7 TRBV28 TRBD1 CASSLDRAYEQYF TGTGCCAGCAGTTTGGACAGGGCCTACGAGCAGTACTTC
few TRBJ2-7 TRBV12-5 - CASGLGTVFEQYF TGTGCTAGTGGTTTGGGGACAGTTTTCGAGCAGTACTTC
few TRBJ2-3 TRBV13 TRBD2 CASNPRTSGGAADTQYF TGTGCCAGCAACCCGCGGACTAGCGGGGGGGCCGCAGATACGCAGTATTTT
- TRBJ1-1 TRBV2 - CASSLGGSTEAFF TGTGCCAGCAGTCTAGGGGGGAGCACTGAAGCTTTCTTT
- TRBJ2-5 TRBV18 TRBD1 CASSRIRDRDFQETQYF TGTGCCAGCTCCCGGATTCGGGACAGGGACTTCCAAGAGACCCAGTACTTC
few TRBJ2-6 TRBV29-1 - CSVPEGGGSGANVLTF TGCAGCGTGCCGGAAGGGGGAGGCAGTGGGGCCAACGTCCTGACTTTC
- TRBJ2-1 TRBV11-2 - CASEEPANNEQFF TGTGCCAGCGAAGAACCCGCTAACAATGAGCAGTTCTTC
- TRBJ1-5 TRBV2 - CASSLRQEHPDSNQPQHF TGTGCCAGCAGTTTGAGACAGGAACATCCAGATAGCAATCAGCCCCAGCATTTT
- TRBJ2-3 TRBV10-3 - CAISDRGPMDTQYF TGTGCCATCAGTGATCGGGGGCCGATGGATACGCAGTATTTT
- TRBJ1-5 TRBV4-1 - CASSQDQGINQPQHF TGCGCCAGCAGCCAAGATCAGGGAATAAATCAGCCCCAGCATTTT
- TRBJ1-5 TRBV27 - CASSLLGNQPQHF TGTGCCAGCAGTTTACTAGGGAATCAGCCCCAGCATTTT
few TRBJ2-2 TRBV30 - CAWSPPPGELFF TGTGCCTGGAGCCCCCCTCCCGGGGAGCTGTTTTTT
- TRBJ2-3 TRBV30 - CAWSAGAGGDTQYF TGTGCCTGGAGTGCTGGGGCTGGAGGAGATACGCAGTATTTT
- TRBJ1-1 TRBV29-1 - CSVEGNTEAFF TGCAGCGTTGAAGGGAACACTGAAGCTTTCTTT
- TRBJ2-2 TRBV15 TRBD2 CATSRAGTSGGAITGELFF TGTGCCACCAGCAGAGCCGGGACTAGCGGGGGGGCCATAACCGGGGAGCTGTTTTTT
- TRBJ1-2 TRBV29-1 TRBD1 CSVGTGGDGYTF TGCAGCGTTGGTACAGGGGGCGATGGCTACACCTTC
few TRBJ1-5 TRBV16 - CASSQGASGVHQAQHF TGTGCCAGCAGCCAAGGCGCCAGTGGGGTCCATCAAGCCCAGCATTTT
once TRBJ2-5 TRBV5-1 - CASSLYRRTETQYF TGCGCCAGCAGCTTGTACCGGAGGACCGAGACCCAGTACTTC
- TRBJ1-2 TRBV7-9 - CASSSSDLYGYTF TGTGCCAGCAGCTCGTCAGACTTATATGGCTACACCTTC
few TRBJ2-7 TRBV4-1 - CASSHNIGEAYEQYF TGCGCCAGCAGCCATAACATCGGAGAGGCCTACGAGCAGTACTTC
few TRBJ1-4 TRBV18 - CASSPGPGEKLFF TGTGCCAGCTCACCAGGCCCCGGGGAAAAACTGTTTTTC
- TRBJ2-7 TRBV5-1 TRBD2 CASSWGGYEQYF TGCGCCAGCAGCTGGGGGGGCTACGAGCAGTACTTC
- TRBJ2-1 TRBV9 - CASSVVPRYSYNEQFF TGTGCCAGCAGCGTAGTTCCGCGTTACTCCTACAATGAGCAGTTCTTC
- TRBJ1-1 TRBV29-1 - CSAVMGGTEAFF TGCAGCGCTGTGATGGGGGGCACTGAAGCTTTCTTT
- TRBJ1-1 TRBV4-1 TRBD1 CASSQDRGLDTEAFF TGCGCCAGCAGCCAGGACAGGGGGCTCGACACTGAAGCTTTCTTT
- TRBJ1-2 TRBV29-1 TRBD1 CSVSTGGGYTF TGCAGCGTATCGACAGGGGGTGGCTACACCTTC
few TRBJ1-2 TRBV5-1 - CASSLASSYGYTF TGCGCCAGCAGCTTGGCCTCAAGCTATGGCTACACCTTC
- TRBJ1-1 TRBV30 - CAWRGNTEAFF TGTGCCTGGAGGGGGAACACTGAAGCTTTCTTT
few TRBJ2-5 TRBV7-8 - CASRAATDIQETQYF TGTGCCAGCAGGGCCGCGACAGACATTCAAGAGACCCAGTACTTC
few TRBJ2-5 TRBV29-1 - CSVEWLGEETQYF TGCAGCGTTGAATGGTTGGGGGAGGAGACCCAGTACTTC
- TRBJ2-1 TRBV6-5 TRBD2 CASSGGGHNEQFF TGTGCCAGCAGCGGGGGGGGTCACAATGAGCAGTTCTTC
- TRBJ2-2 TRBV7-9 - CASSPTGELFF TGTGCCAGCAGCCCCACCGGGGAGCTGTTTTTT
- TRBJ1-6 TRBV5-1 TRBD1 CASSPFDRDRDNSPLHF TGCGCCAGCAGCCCATTCGACAGGGACAGGGATAATTCACCCCTCCACTTT